A selection of T cell receptor beta chains follows, all from one sample in a study of spatial heterogeneity in lung cancer. Via MiXCR, TCRdb re-called the 5' RACE reads, giving one row per CDR3 protein. Here the sample spans about 1,600 distinct CDR3 sequences, 25% being singletons. The specimen comprised PBMCs, sampled at surgery. These receptors were taken from a male donor with early-stage non-small cell lung cancer. Both conserved end residues are part of each CDR3. The D gene is left open where the match is weak. A clone size is listed for some rows: how often the clone was seen (once, few, many), or a class if it is expanded.

V	D	size	J	DNA	CDR3
TRBV10-3	TRBD1	many	TRBJ1-2	TGTGCCATCAGACAGGGGCAGGGCAGTGGCTACACCTTC	CAIRQGQGSGYTF
TRBV10-3	.	few	TRBJ1-1	TGTGCCATCAGTGTGATTTCCCGGACAGTGAACACTGAAGCTTTCTTT	CAISVISRTVNTEAFF
TRBV28	TRBD2	many	TRBJ2-3	TGTGCCAGCAGTTTTCAGTCGGGAGGTGGCACAGATACGCAGTATTTT	CASSFQSGGGTDTQYF
TRBV5-1	TRBD2	medium-sized	TRBJ2-1	TGCGCCAGCAGCTTGGAATGGTCTAGCGGGACGGGTGAGCAGTTCTTC	CASSLEWSSGTGEQFF
TRBV9	.	medium-sized	TRBJ1-6	TGTGCCAGCAGCGGAACGGGGTCACCCCTCCACTTT	CASSGTGSPLHF
TRBV13	.	medium-sized	TRBJ1-1	TGTGCCAGCAGCTTCTTGGGGCGGATGAACACTGAAGCTTTCTTT	CASSFLGRMNTEAFF
TRBV23-1	.	medium-sized	TRBJ2-3	TGCGCCAGCAGTCAACTTAATGCGCCCTTGAGCACAGATACGCAGTATTTT	CASSQLNAPLSTDTQYF
TRBV28	TRBD2	many	TRBJ2-3	TGTGCCAGCAGCCTAGCGGGGGGCAGAGATACGCAGTATTTT	CASSLAGGRDTQYF
TRBV5-6	TRBD1	.	TRBJ2-3	TGTGCCAGCAGCCCAGGACAGGGGTCAGCAGATACGCAGTATTTT	CASSPGQGSADTQYF
TRBV7-9	.	.	TRBJ1-1	TGTGCCAGCAGCCCCCGGACAGAACTAAACACTGAAGCTTTCTTT	CASSPRTELNTEAFF
TRBV27	TRBD1	.	TRBJ2-2	TGTGCCAGCAGTCTACAGGGGGCAAACACCGGGGAGCTGTTTTTT	CASSLQGANTGELFF
TRBV28	TRBD2	.	TRBJ2-7	TGTGCCAGCAGCCCCCCTGCAGCGGGGGGGGCCTACGAGCAGTACTTC	CASSPPAAGGAYEQYF